This T cell receptor (beta chain) was sequenced for a study of T cells in Graves' hyperthyroidism and ophthalmopathy. TCR beta CDR3 sequences were amplified from RNA transcripts. A set of HTBI primers served as the primers for a first-round RT-PCR of the TCR CDR3. TCRdb passed the multiplex PCR reads through MiXCR, listing each CDR3 protein once. The sample includes about 260,000 distinct CDR3 sequences, less than 20% seen only once; the top ten take 25% to 30%. This clonotype was detected many times. V dropped 3 bases and J dropped 6; count of bases not matched to a gene: 2. The CDR3 spans 12 residues. Germline V gene data show CDR1 as DFQATT and CDR2 as SNEGSKA (reference sequence).

The source material was blood. The chain links TRBV20-1 to TRBJ1-5, with 7 positions matching TRBD1. The TCR sequence derives from a woman aged 18-35 years with Graves' ophthalmopathy. DNA for the CDR3: TGCAGTGCTAGGTACAGGGGTCAGCCCCAGCATTTT. It specifies CSARYRGQPQHF.